One and the same sample provided the 7 T cell receptor beta chains below, sequenced in a study of T cell responses to AZD1222 COVID-19 vaccine. The assay was immunoSEQ multiplex PCR, and TCRdb's table has in-frame clones only and misses some. The repertoire consists of 140,000 to 150,000 clones, with around nine tenths occurring once and the leading ten covering 1.4%. This material consisted of peripheral blood, taken on day 0 of AZD1222 vaccination. The receptors stem from an adult in good health.

The J gene is TRBJ1-6, the V gene TRBV6-5; D is uncertain. Deletions cut 7 bases from V and 7 bases from J, with 17 bases between. Germline CDR1 and CDR2: MNHEY and SVGAGI. The CDR3 extends over 15 amino acids. Here the CDR3 reads CASNHQQPQNSPLHF. CDR3 in DNA: TGTGCCAGCAACCACCAACAACCCCAGAATTCACCCCTCCACTTT.

The rearrangement uses TRBV28 and TRBJ1-1; TRBD1 agrees at 7 bases. Per germline, CDR1 MDHEN and CDR2 SYDVKM. Trimming at V came to 8 bases and at J to 1 base, leaving 7 bases not matched to a gene. The CDR3 is 14 residues long. CDR3: CASLLRQGNTEAFF. In DNA form, the CDR3 reads TGTGCCAGCCTCCTCCGACAGGGGAACACTGAAGCTTTCTTT.

This chain uses TRBV7-9 with TRBJ2-7; D ambiguous. CDR1 and CDR2 (germline): SEHNR, FQNEAQ (reference sequence). Trimming removed 2 bases at V and 0 bases at J, with 2 bases between. CDR3 length: 12 residues. CDR3 DNA: TGTGCCAGCAGCTTATACTCCTACGAGCAGTACTTC. Encoded protein: CASSLYSYEQYF.

The gene calls are TRBV6-4 and TRBJ1-2, with a weak D call TRBD1 (6 bases). Germline loops: CDR1 MRHNA, CDR2 SNTAGT. The CDR3 runs to 15 residues. V was clipped by 4 bases and J by 3 bases, with 15 bases between them. The chain's CDR3 is CASSGEQGAHYGYTF. The CDR3, as DNA: TGTGCCAGCAGTGGCGAACAGGGAGCGCACTATGGCTACACCTTC.

This chain uses TRBV30 with TRBJ1-1; tentatively, D is TRBD1 (5 bases). CDR1 and CDR2 (germline): GTSNPN, SVGIG (reference sequence). Trimming removed 5 bases at V and 1 base at J, with 14 bases between. The length of the CDR3 is 14 residues. The CDR3 DNA reads TGTGCCTGGGGCACCGGGACGGCGAACACTGAAGCTTTCTTT. Residues: CAWGTGTANTEAFF. Full variable domain (rest looked up from reference TRBV30 and TRBJ1-1): SQTIHQWPATLVQPVGSPLSLECTVEGTSNPNLYWYRQAAGRGLQLLFYSVGIGQISSEVPQNLSASRPQDRQFILSSKKLLLSDSGFYLCAWGTGTANTEAFFGQGTRLTVV.

The J gene is TRBJ1-4, the V gene TRBV11-3; D gene uncertain. The CDR3 is 13 residues long. Germline loops: CDR1 SGHNT, CDR2 YENEEA. V lost 4 bases to trimming and J lost 0 bases, with 3 bases between them. CDR3 sequence reads: CASSSSTNEKLFF. The DNA of the CDR3 is TGTGCCAGCAGCTCGTCAACTAATGAAAAACTGTTTTTT.

The rearrangement joins TRBV19 to TRBJ2-1; 9 nucleotides align to TRBD2. This CDR3 contains 17 residues. After removal of 3 bases from V and 7 bases from J, the junction contained 13 bases not matched to a gene. Germline V gene lookup returns CDR1 LNHDA and CDR2 SQIVND (reference sequence). CDR3: CASSIPRGGGARNEQFF. The CDR3 bases are TGTGCCAGTAGTATTCCCCGGGGCGGGGGGGCCCGGAATGAGCAGTTCTTC.